Each of the 29 T cell receptor beta chains below was sequenced from the same sample in a study of T cell responses to AZD1222 COVID-19 vaccine. The table came from immunoSEQ multiplex PCR; TCRdb's copy has only in-frame clones and leaves some out. The data contain 200,000 to 250,000 clones, 90% to 95% of them singletons. The sample in question was peripheral blood, obtained 28 days after the second dose of the MenACWY control vaccine. The receptors here all came from an adult who received the MenACWY meningococcal vaccine as a control.

The chain employs TRBV6-6 and TRBJ1-1; D possibly corresponds to TRBD1 (6 bases). The V gene's germline CDR1 is MNHNY and CDR2 SVGAGI (reference sequence). Trimming removed 6 bases from V and 7 bases from J, with 12 bases in between. The CDR3 runs 12 residues. DNA for the CDR3: TGTGCCAGCAGCCTTGGACAGTATGAAGCTTTCTTT. The encoded protein is CASSLGQYEAFF.

The chain couples TRBV19 to TRBJ1-1; D may be TRBD1 (5 bases). This CDR3 has 12 residues. The germline gives CDR1 LNHDA, CDR2 SQIVND (reference sequence). Deletions cut 10 bases from V and 8 bases from J, with 17 bases between. The CDR3 region has the DNA TGTGCCACTATAGGTGGGGGGAGAGAAGCTTTCTTT. Translated, it gives CATIGGGREAFF.

CDR3 nucleotide sequence: TGTGCCAGCAGCGACAAGTCTCTAGCGGGAGGCTACGAGCAGTACTTC. The encoded protein is CASSDKSLAGGYEQYF. This chain uses TRBV4-2 with TRBJ2-7; TRBD2 aligns across 11 bases. Germline lookup yields CDR1 LGHNA and CDR2 YNFKEQ. This CDR3 contains 16 residues. V gave up 5 bases and J gave up 3 bases; unmatched junction bases: 9.

The V call is TRBV15, the J call TRBJ2-2, with D maybe TRBD1 (5 bases). The CDR3 totals 15 residues. Trimming pared 1 base from V and 4 bases from J, leaving 10 bases between. Germline CDR1 and CDR2: LNHNV and YYDKDF (reference sequence). The CDR3 here is CATSRVGAPTGELFF. In DNA form, the CDR3 reads TGTGCCACCAGCAGAGTAGGGGCTCCCACCGGGGAGCTGTTTTTT.

The chain's CDR3 is CASSHGLAGAHPYEQYF. DNA for the CDR3: TGCGCCAGCAGCCACGGACTAGCGGGGGCCCACCCCTACGAGCAGTACTTC. The chain combines TRBV4-3 with TRBJ2-7; 13 positions match TRBD2. The CDR3 consists of 17 residues. With 3 bases clipped from V and 2 bases from J, the junction kept 7 bases outside the gene matches. The germline gives CDR1 LGHNA, CDR2 YSLEER.

The rearrangement links TRBV11-2 to TRBJ2-1; possibly TRBD1 for D (6 bases). V lost 0 bases, J lost 3 bases, and 9 bases lay in between. This CDR3 region has 15 residues. From germline, CDR1 is SGHAT and CDR2 FQNNGV. The CDR3 region is CASSLEAGDYNEQFF. For the CDR3, the DNA is TGTGCCAGCAGCTTAGAGGCAGGGGACTACAATGAGCAGTTCTTC.

This chain uses TRBV19 with TRBJ1-2; 8 bases align to TRBD1. Trimming took 7 bases from V and 3 from J; bases not matched to a gene: 7. Germline CDR1 and CDR2: LNHDA and SQIVND (reference sequence). CDR3 size: 14 residues. CDR3 DNA: TGTGCCAGTACTTCGACAGGGGAGGACTATGGCTACACCTTC. This encodes CASTSTGEDYGYTF.

The chain is built from TRBV19 and TRBJ2-2; tentative D call: TRBD2 (6 bases). Trimming shortened V by 6 bases and J by 1 base, and 12 bases separated the two germline ends. Per germline, CDR1 LNHDA and CDR2 SQIVND (reference sequence). This CDR3 has 15 residues. CDR3 in amino acids: CASRFWRENTGELFF. Here the CDR3 DNA reads TGTGCCAGTAGGTTCTGGCGGGAGAACACCGGGGAGCTGTTTTTT.

The rearrangement joins TRBV19 to TRBJ2-7; the match to TRBD2 covers 7 bases. The CDR3 runs 12 residues. The germline V gene encodes CDR1 LNHDA and CDR2 SQIVND (reference sequence). The ends lost 9 bases at V and 6 bases at J; junction bases unmatched: 8. CDR3 DNA sequence: TGTGCCAGGCACCGGCGGGGGTTCGAGCAGTACTTC. It codes for CARHRRGFEQYF.

The rearrangement links TRBV12-5 to TRBJ2-3, with D perhaps TRBD1 (5 bases). Germline loops: CDR1 LGHNT, CDR2 FRNRAP. The V end lost 0 bases, the J end lost 1 base, and 14 bases lay between the germline ends. The CDR3 loop spans 17 amino acids. CDR3 bases: TGTGCTAGTGGTTTGGTGACAGATTCCCTCGGCACAGATACGCAGTATTTT. Its protein product is CASGLVTDSLGTDTQYF. The whole variable domain, filled in from reference TRBV12-5 and TRBJ2-3, reads DARVTQTPRHKVTEMGQEVTMRCQPILGHNTVFWYRQTMMQGLELLAYFRNRAPLDDSGMPKDRFSAEMPDATLATLKIQPSEPRDSAVYFCASGLVTDSLGTDTQYFGPGTRLTVL.

The rearrangement links TRBV11-2 to TRBJ2-7, with D perhaps matching TRBD1 or TRBD2 (5 bases each). The CDR3 has 15 residues. Trimming removed 5 bases from V and 2 bases from J, with 16 bases in between. CDR1 and CDR2 (germline): SGHAT, FQNNGV. CDR3 sequence: CASSVGTASTYEQYF. CDR3 coding DNA: TGTGCCAGCAGCGTAGGGACGGCAAGTACCTACGAGCAGTACTTC.

This clone has just a few counts. The chain carries TRBV18 and TRBJ1-4; 7 bases match TRBD1. Germline lookup yields CDR1 KGHSH and CDR2 LQKENI. V trimming: 5 bases; J trimming: 8 bases; junction bases outside the gene matches: 11. There are 15 residues in the CDR3. The CDR3 nucleotides are TGTGCCAGCTCAGACCAGACAGGGTTTGGAGAAAAACTGTTTTTT. Amino acids: CASSDQTGFGEKLFF.

The rearrangement uses TRBV19 and TRBJ2-7; D is tentatively TRBD1 or TRBD2 (5 bases each). The V end lost 6 bases, the J end lost 6 bases, and 15 bases lay between the germline ends. Germline V gene sequence: CDR1 LNHDA, CDR2 SQIVND (reference sequence). The length of the CDR3 is 13 residues. The CDR3 reads CASRPRAGTEQYF. CDR3 nucleotides: TGTGCCAGTAGACCTAGGGCAGGGACCGAGCAGTACTTC.

The chain links TRBV28 to TRBJ1-6; the D gene is possibly TRBD1 (5 bases). The CDR3 length is 14 residues. From germline, CDR1 is MDHEN and CDR2 SYDVKM. Trimming pared 3 bases from V and 14 bases from J, leaving 17 bases between. The CDR3, as DNA: TGTGCCAGCAGTTTGGGGGATAGGGGCGGGTCCCTCCACTTT. This translates into CASSLGDRGGSLHF.

The chain is built from TRBV6-2 or TRBV6-3 and TRBJ2-5; D assignment may be TRBD1 or TRBD2 (5 bases each). V was pared by 3 bases and J by 6 bases, with 8 bases between. The CDR3 has 12 residues. The germline V gene has CDR1 MNHEY and CDR2 SVGEGT. The CDR3 is CASSYRGQTQYF. DNA for the CDR3: TGTGCCAGCAGTTATCGGGGACAGACCCAGTACTTC.

J is TRBJ1-4 and V is TRBV28; 8 bases align to TRBD1. This CDR3 region has 15 residues. The trim removed 2 bases at V and 4 bases at J, leaving 3 bases unmatched. Per the germline V gene, CDR1 is MDHEN and CDR2 is SYDVKM. The CDR3 DNA follows: TGTGCCAGCAGTTTAGGGACAGGCGGTAATGAAAAACTGTTTTTT. The encoded protein is CASSLGTGGNEKLFF.

The chain employs TRBV7-6 and TRBJ2-5, with TRBD2 matching 12 bases. Germline V gene data show CDR1 as SGHVS and CDR2 as FNYEAQ. The CDR3 is 18 amino acids. The junction had 10 bases not matched to a gene; V was cut back by 1 base and J by 4 bases. The CDR3 here is CASSLDGASGGAGETQYF. In DNA, the CDR3 is TGTGCCAGCAGCTTAGATGGGGCTAGCGGGGGGGCCGGAGAGACCCAGTACTTC.

The genes are TRBV5-4 and TRBJ2-1; maybe TRBD1 (6 bases). The CDR3 covers 16 residues. Germline CDR1 and CDR2: SGHNT and YYREEE (reference sequence). V dropped 0 bases and J dropped 8 bases, with 18 bases sitting between them. CDR3 amino acids: CASSLEAGVLGDEQFF. The CDR3 DNA sequence: TGTGCCAGCAGCTTGGAGGCAGGGGTTTTGGGGGATGAGCAGTTCTTC.

V is TRBV27 and J is TRBJ1-3, with 7 bases that match TRBD1. Germline loops: CDR1 MNHEY, CDR2 SMNVEV (reference sequence). The CDR3 loop spans 15 amino acids. Germline trimming cut 6 bases from V and 4 bases from J; bases unmatched to any gene: 9. Here the CDR3 DNA reads TGTGCCAGCAGCCCCCGAGGGGGCTACGGAAACACCATATATTTT. Amino acids: CASSPRGGYGNTIYF.

The chain combines TRBV24-1 with TRBJ1-2; 9 nucleotides line up with TRBD1. CDR3 size: 13 residues. Germline CDR1 and CDR2: KGHDR and SFDVKD. J gave up 6 bases and V 8 bases, and 6 bases lay outside the gene matches. CDR3 loop: CATTSRTGDGYTF. CDR3 coding DNA: TGTGCCACCACCAGCAGGACAGGGGATGGCTACACCTTC.

Concerning this clone itself: Other DNA sequences in the sample encode the same CDR3. This rearrangement joins TRBV28 to TRBJ2-1; D is unresolved. Germline CDR1 and CDR2: MDHEN and SYDVKM. Trimming stripped 6 bases from V and 3 bases from J, with 6 bases between. This CDR3 is built from 12 residues. CDR3 nucleotide sequence: TGTGCCAGCAGCTTTGGCTACAATGAGCAGTTCTTC. It translates to CASSFGYNEQFF. Full variable domain (missing parts from reference TRBV28 and TRBJ2-1): DVKVTQSSRYLVKRTGEKVFLECVQDMDHENMFWYRQDPGLGLRLIYFSYDVKMKEKGDIPEGYSVSREKKERFSLILESASTNQTSMYLCASSFGYNEQFFGPGTRLTVL.

The chain uses TRBV30 and TRBJ1-2; D perhaps matches TRBD1 (6 bases). CDR1 is GTSNPN, CDR2 SVGIG, per germline (reference sequence). Trimming stripped 3 bases from V and 4 bases from J, with 15 bases between. CDR3 length: 14 residues. DNA for the CDR3: TGTGCCTGGAGGACACAACAGGGAGGCTATGGCTACACCTTC. Its translation: CAWRTQQGGYGYTF.

This chain joins TRBV5-1 and TRBJ1-2, with D possibly matching TRBD1 (6 bases). The germline V gene encodes CDR1 SGHRS and CDR2 YFSETQ. The ends were cut back, 0 bases at V and 5 bases at J, with 11 bases in the middle. CDR3 length: 14 amino acids. The CDR3 DNA reads TGCGCCAGCAGCTTGGATGCAGGGGTATATGGCTACACCTTC. It encodes CASSLDAGVYGYTF.

The chain couples TRBV9 to TRBJ1-1, with a weak D call TRBD1 (6 bases). Looked up from germline, CDR1 is SGDLS and CDR2 is YYNGEE. CDR3 size: 15 residues. Trimming stripped 0 bases from V and 3 bases from J, with 12 bases between. The CDR3 DNA follows: TGTGCCAGCAGCGTAGGAGTGGAGGGGGACACTGAAGCTTTCTTT. It encodes CASSVGVEGDTEAFF. The full variable domain, rest sourced from reference TRBV9 and TRBJ1-1, is DSGVTQTPKHLITATGQRVTLRCSPRSGDLSVYWYQQSLDQGLQFLIQYYNGEERAKGNILERFSAQQFPDLHSELNLSSLELGDSALYFCASSVGVEGDTEAFFGQGTRLTVV.

The DNA for the CDR3 is TGTGCCAGCAGCGTAGCGGGGGCTGGGGCCAACGTCCTGACTTTC. This sequence encodes CASSVAGAGANVLTF. The chain uses TRBV9 and TRBJ2-6; D is perhaps TRBD2 (6 bases). The CDR3 is made up of 15 amino acids. V was trimmed by 0 bases and J by 2 bases, leaving 6 bases between them. Germline V lookup: CDR1 SGDLS, CDR2 YYNGEE.

V and J are TRBV2 and TRBJ2-7; 8 nucleotides agree with TRBD2. CDR1 is SNHLY and CDR2 is FYNNEI in the germline V gene. Unmatched junction bases numbered 5, after V lost 4 bases and J lost 6 bases. The CDR3 loop spans 13 amino acids. Here the CDR3 DNA reads TGTGCCAGCAGTGTAGGGACTAGAAGCGAGCAGTACTTC. This translates into CASSVGTRSEQYF.

This chain links TRBV30 with TRBJ2-3; TRBD2 might be the D (6 bases). Trimming pared 3 bases from V and 4 bases from J, leaving 17 bases between. The germline gives CDR1 GTSNPN, CDR2 SVGIG (reference sequence). The CDR3 loop spans 15 amino acids. The CDR3: CAWSELAAYADTQYF. The CDR3 DNA reads as TGTGCCTGGAGCGAACTAGCCGCGTACGCAGATACGCAGTATTTT.

The chain carries TRBV9 and TRBJ2-2, with D perhaps TRBD2 (5 bases). Germline loops: CDR1 SGDLS, CDR2 YYNGEE. V gave up 3 bases and J gave up 3 bases, with 9 bases separating them. This CDR3 has 14 residues. The DNA of the CDR3 is TGTGCCAGCAGCGGACGGGGAGACACCGGGGAGCTGTTTTTT. It yields the protein CASSGRGDTGELFF.

This clone was recorded only once. J is TRBJ1-1 and V is TRBV2; no clear D gene. Germline values: CDR1 SNHLY, CDR2 FYNNEI. V was cut by 6 bases and J by 7 bases, with 9 bases left in between. The CDR3 spans 11 residues. Written as DNA, the CDR3 is TGTGCCAGCAGGCCAGTCAATGAAGCTTTCTTT. Translated, it gives CASRPVNEAFF.